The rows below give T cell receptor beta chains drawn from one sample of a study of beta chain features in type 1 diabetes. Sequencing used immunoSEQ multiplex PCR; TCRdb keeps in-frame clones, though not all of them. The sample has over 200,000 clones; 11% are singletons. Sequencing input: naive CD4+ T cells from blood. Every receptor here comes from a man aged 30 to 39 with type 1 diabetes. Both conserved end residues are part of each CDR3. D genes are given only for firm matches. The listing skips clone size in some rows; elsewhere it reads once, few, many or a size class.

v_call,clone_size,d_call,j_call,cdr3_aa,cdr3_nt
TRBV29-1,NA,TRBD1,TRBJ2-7,CSVAGDRAYEQYF,TGCAGCGTTGCGGGGGACAGGGCCTACGAGCAGTACTTC
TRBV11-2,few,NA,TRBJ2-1,CASSNLRGTYNEQFF,TGTGCCAGCAGCAACCTCAGGGGAACCTACAATGAGCAGTTCTTC
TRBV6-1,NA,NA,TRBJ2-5,CASAGWETQYF,TGTGCCAGCGCAGGTTGGGAGACCCAGTACTTC
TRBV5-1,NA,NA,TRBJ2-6,CASGQLDSGANVLTF,TGCGCCAGCGGACAGCTGGACTCTGGGGCCAACGTCCTGACTTTC
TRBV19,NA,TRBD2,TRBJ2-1,CASSIALAGGYNEQFF,TGTGCCAGTAGTATCGCTCTAGCGGGGGGCTACAATGAGCAGTTCTTC
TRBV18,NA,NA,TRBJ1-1,CASSPLENTEAFF,TGTGCCAGCTCCCCGTTAGAGAACACTGAAGCTTTCTTT
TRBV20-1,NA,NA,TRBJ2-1,CSARGAYLQFF,TGCAGTGCCAGGGGCGCATACCTCCAGTTCTTC
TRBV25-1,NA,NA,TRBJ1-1,CASNRDTEAFF,TGTGCCAGCAACAGGGACACTGAAGCTTTCTTT
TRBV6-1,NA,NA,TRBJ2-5,CASSLRGGETQYF,TGTGCCAGCAGTCTCCGGGGTGGTGAGACCCAGTACTTC
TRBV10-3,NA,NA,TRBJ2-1,CAISETGNNEQFF,TGTGCCATCAGTGAGACAGGGAACAATGAGCAGTTCTTC
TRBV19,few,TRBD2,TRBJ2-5,CASSPGLAAQETQYF,TGTGCCAGTAGTCCAGGACTAGCGGCCCAAGAGACCCAGTACTTC
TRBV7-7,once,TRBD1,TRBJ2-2,CASSFRQGRNTGELFF,TGTGCTAGCAGCTTTCGACAGGGTCGGAACACCGGGGAGCTGTTTTTT
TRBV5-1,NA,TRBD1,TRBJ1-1,CASSPTGGYGQGTEAFF,TGCGCCAGCAGCCCGACAGGGGGATACGGTCAAGGCACTGAAGCTTTCTTT
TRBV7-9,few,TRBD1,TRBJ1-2,CASSLAGQGGGYTF,TGTGCCAGCAGCTTAGCCGGGCAGGGGGGTGGCTACACCTTC
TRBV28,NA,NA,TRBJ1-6,CASSRWGGQGSPLHF,TGTGCCAGCAGCCGTTGGGGGGGGCAAGGTTCACCCCTCCACTTT
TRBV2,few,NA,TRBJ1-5,CASSDSRGNQPQHF,TGTGCCAGCAGTGACTCGAGAGGCAATCAGCCCCAGCATTTT
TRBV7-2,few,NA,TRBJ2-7,CASSLGGTYEQYF,TGTGCCAGCAGCTTAGGTGGCACCTACGAGCAGTACTTC
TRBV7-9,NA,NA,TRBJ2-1,CASRSTAIMEQFF,TGTGCCTCTCGATCGACTGCTATTATGGAGCAGTTCTTC
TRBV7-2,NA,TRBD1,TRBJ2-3,CASSSTGFKDTQYF,TGTGCCAGCAGCTCGACAGGGTTCAAGGATACGCAGTATTTT
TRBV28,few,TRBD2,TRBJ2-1,CASRTSGNQYNEQFF,TGTGCCAGCAGGACTAGCGGGAACCAATACAATGAGCAGTTCTTC
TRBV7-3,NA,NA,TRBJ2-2,CASSPNTGELFF,TGTGCCAGCAGCCCTAACACCGGGGAGCTGTTTTTT
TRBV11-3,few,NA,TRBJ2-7,CASSPRLKQPYEQYF,TGTGCCAGCAGCCCCCGTTTAAAACAACCCTACGAGCAGTACTTC
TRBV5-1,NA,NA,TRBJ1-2,CASSLARGTNYGYTF,TGCGCCAGCAGCTTGGCCAGGGGCACTAACTATGGCTACACCTTC
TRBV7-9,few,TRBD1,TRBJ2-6,CASSRPTGWSGANVLTF,TGTGCCAGCAGCCGACCGACAGGGTGGTCTGGGGCCAACGTCCTGACTTTC
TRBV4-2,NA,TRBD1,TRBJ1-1,CASSQPDRGNTEAFF,TGTGCCAGCAGCCAACCTGACAGGGGGAACACTGAAGCTTTCTTT
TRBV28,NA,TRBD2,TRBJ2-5,CASSSPAGGSETQYF,TGTGCCAGCAGTTCCCCAGCGGGGGGGTCGGAGACCCAGTACTTC
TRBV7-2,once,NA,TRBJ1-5,CASSFITNLNQPQHF,TGTGCCAGCAGCTTCATCACAAACCTTAATCAGCCCCAGCATTTT
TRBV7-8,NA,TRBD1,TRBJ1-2,CASSFETTGNYGYTF,TGTGCCAGCAGCTTCGAAACGACAGGGAACTATGGCTACACCTTC
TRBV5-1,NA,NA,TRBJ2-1,CASSLDQETYNEQFF,TGCGCCAGCAGCTTAGACCAGGAAACCTACAATGAGCAGTTCTTC
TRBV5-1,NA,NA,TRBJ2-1,CASSDGVSSYNEQFF,TGCGCCAGCAGCGACGGGGTGAGCTCCTACAATGAGCAGTTCTTC
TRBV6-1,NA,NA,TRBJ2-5,CASSEVGRGETQYF,TGTGCCAGCAGTGAAGTGGGGCGGGGTGAGACCCAGTACTTC
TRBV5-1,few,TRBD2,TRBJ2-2,CASSGLAGDDTGELFF,TGCGCCAGCAGTGGGCTAGCGGGGGACGACACCGGGGAGCTGTTTTTT
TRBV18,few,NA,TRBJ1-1,CASSPEGTEAFF,TGTGCCAGCTCACCGGAGGGCACTGAAGCTTTCTTT
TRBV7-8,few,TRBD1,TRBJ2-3,CASSLARQGIFTDTQYF,TGTGCCAGCAGCTTAGCAAGACAGGGCATTTTCACAGATACGCAGTATTTT
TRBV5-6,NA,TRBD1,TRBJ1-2,CASSLVGRGRLGYGYTF,TGTGCCAGCAGCTTGGTAGGCAGGGGGCGTCTAGGCTATGGCTACACCTTC
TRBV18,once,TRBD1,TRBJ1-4,CASSPSTGGEEKLFF,TGTGCCAGCTCACCATCAACAGGGGGAGAGGAAAAACTGTTTTTT
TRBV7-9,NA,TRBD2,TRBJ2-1,CASTAGGPYNEQFF,TGTGCCAGCACCGCGGGAGGGCCTTACAATGAGCAGTTCTTC
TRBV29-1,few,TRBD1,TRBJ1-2,CSVGQVNYGYTF,TGCAGCGTCGGACAGGTTAACTATGGCTACACCTTC
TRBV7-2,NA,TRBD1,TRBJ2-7,CASSLSGGLKEQYF,TGTGCCAGCAGCTTATCAGGGGGCCTTAAGGAGCAGTACTTC
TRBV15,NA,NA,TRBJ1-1,CATSRGSREPNTEAFF,TGTGCCACCAGCAGAGGTTCGAGAGAACCTAACACTGAAGCTTTCTTT
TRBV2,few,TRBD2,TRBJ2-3,CASRPGLANADTQYF,TGTGCCAGCAGGCCGGGACTAGCGAACGCAGATACGCAGTATTTT
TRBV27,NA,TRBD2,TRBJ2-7,CASRPMSGGAYEQYF,TGTGCCAGCAGACCAATGAGCGGGGGAGCCTACGAGCAGTACTTC
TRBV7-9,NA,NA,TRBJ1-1,CASSPYPSTEAFF,TGTGCCAGCAGCCCCTACCCGAGCACTGAAGCTTTCTTT
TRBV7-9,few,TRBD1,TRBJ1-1,CASSPGQGATEAFF,TGTGCCAGCAGTCCGGGACAGGGGGCCACTGAAGCTTTCTTT
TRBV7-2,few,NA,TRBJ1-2,CASSLIGGYGYTF,TGTGCCAGCAGCTTAATAGGGGGCTATGGCTACACCTTC
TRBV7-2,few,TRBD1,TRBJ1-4,CASSLNPGQAHEKLFF,TGTGCCAGCAGCTTAAATCCCGGACAGGCTCATGAAAAACTGTTTTTT
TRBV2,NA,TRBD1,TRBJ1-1,CASSDVGQGAEAFF,TGTGCCAGCAGTGATGTTGGACAGGGGGCTGAAGCTTTCTTT
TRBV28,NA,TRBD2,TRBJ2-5,CASSSPGLNRETQYF,TGTGCCAGCAGTTCCCCGGGACTAAACCGCGAGACCCAGTACTTC
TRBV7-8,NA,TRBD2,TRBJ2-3,CASSFTRGWDTDTQYF,TGTGCCAGCAGCTTCACGCGGGGGTGGGACACAGATACGCAGTATTTT
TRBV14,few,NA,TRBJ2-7,CASSPHVGGYEQYF,TGTGCCAGCAGCCCCCATGTCGGGGGCTACGAGCAGTACTTC